A selection of T cell receptor beta chains follows, all from one sample in a study of T cells in Graves' hyperthyroidism and ophthalmopathy. Using its own MiXCR run on the multiplex PCR reads, TCRdb lists one record per CDR3 protein. The data contain over 700,000 distinct CDR3 sequences, 35% to 45% of them singletons. The sample consisted of blood. Every receptor here comes from a man between 18 and 35 years old with Graves' hyperthyroidism. The CDR3 runs from the conserved cysteine through the conserved F or W. The D gene is left open where the match is weak. Size tells how often a clone was seen (once, few, many) or the class of an expanded clone, and some rows leave it out.

d_gene	abundance	v_gene	j_gene	CDR3nt	CDR3aa
.	.	TRBV5-4	TRBJ1-2	TGCGCCAGCAGCCAATCGGAGGCGAACAACTATGGCTACACCTTC	CASSQSEANNYGYTF
.	few	TRBV5-1	TRBJ1-1	TGCGCCAGCAGCTTGTGGAGTGGGGGCACTGAAGCTTTCTTT	CASSLWSGGTEAFF
TRBD1	.	TRBV29-1	TRBJ2-7	TGCAGCGGGGGACAGGGTGTCGACGAGCAGTACTTC	CSGGQGVDEQYF
.	few	TRBV6-5	TRBJ2-7	TGTGCCAGCAGTTATAGGGAGAGCTACGAGCAGTACTTC	CASSYRESYEQYF
.	few	TRBV7-8	TRBJ2-7	TGTGCCAGCAGCGGAGAAGGCGGGCTGGGCTACGAGCAGTACTTC	CASSGEGGLGYEQYF
.	many	TRBV5-4	TRBJ2-5	TGTGCCAGCAGCCTCAGGTACCAAGAGACCCAGTACTTC	CASSLRYQETQYF
.	few	TRBV25-1	TRBJ1-2	TGTGCCAGCGGACTACAGGGTGCTGGCTATGGCTACACCTTC	CASGLQGAGYGYTF
.	many	TRBV2	TRBJ1-6	TGTGCCAGCAGTCCCGACGGGTCCAGAGCCCTCCACTTT	CASSPDGSRALHF
.	.	TRBV2	TRBJ1-5	TGTGCCAGCTGTGGGGGGCCCCAGCATTTT	CASCGGPQHF
.	many	TRBV27	TRBJ1-6	TGTGCCAGCAGCCTCAACAGGGATTCACCCCTCCACTTT	CASSLNRDSPLHF
.	few	TRBV12-3/TRBV12-4	TRBJ1-1	TGTGCCAGCAGTTTCAGCAGAGAAGCTTTCTTT	CASSFSREAFF
.	few	TRBV14	TRBJ1-1	TGTGCCAGCAGCCAAGGTGAGCACACTGAAGCTTTCTTT	CASSQGEHTEAFF
TRBD1	few	TRBV2	TRBJ1-4	TGTGCCAGCAGTGTAGGGGACAGAGGGGAAAAACTGTTTTTT	CASSVGDRGEKLFF
.	.	TRBV7-9	TRBJ1-2	TGTGCCAGCAGCTCAGGAGGACAGAACCTTCCAGAAGGCTACACCTTC	CASSSGGQNLPEGYTF
.	.	TRBV29-1	TRBJ2-2	TGCAGCGTTGAAGAGTGGGAAGGGGGACGAGTCGGGGAGCTGTTTTTT	CSVEEWEGGRVGELFF
.	.	TRBV7-9	TRBJ1-2	TGTGCCAGCAGCCAGAAATTCACCATCTATGGCTACACCTTC	CASSQKFTIYGYTF
.	.	TRBV4-1	TRBJ1-4	TGCGCCAGCAGCCAAGTTACCGCTAATGAAAAACTGTTTTTT	CASSQVTANEKLFF
TRBD1	few	TRBV5-1	TRBJ1-3	TGCGCCAGCAGATCGGGACAGAGCTCTGGAAACACCATATATTTT	CASRSGQSSGNTIYF
.	.	TRBV14	TRBJ2-2	TGTGCCAGCAGCCAAGCGGGGGCCGGGGAGCTGTTTTTT	CASSQAGAGELFF
.	many	TRBV10-3	TRBJ1-1	TGTGCCACCCGACTAGGGGTGATCGCTGAAGCTTTCTTT	CATRLGVIAEAFF
.	few	TRBV5-1	TRBJ1-1	TGCGCCAGCAGCCCCCCGGGAGAGGTTGAAGCTTTCTTT	CASSPPGEVEAFF
.	many	TRBV6-6	TRBJ2-7	TGTGCCAGCAGTCCCCCAATCTCGGGAGAGCAGTACTTC	CASSPPISGEQYF
TRBD2	many	TRBV7-6	TRBJ2-5	TGTGCCAGCAGCTTATCTCCGCTAGCGGGGGGCCAAGAGACCCAGTACTTC	CASSLSPLAGGQETQYF
.	.	TRBV10-3	TRBJ1-6	TGTGCCATCAGTGAGTCTGGGACCACCTCTGCCCTCCACTTT	CAISESGTTSALHF
.	many	TRBV2	TRBJ2-5	TGTGCCAGCAGTGGCTCGGGGAAGGGGGAGGAGACCCAGTACTTC	CASSGSGKGEETQYF
TRBD1	many	TRBV10-3	TRBJ1-4	TGTGCCATCAGTGGGGACAGGGGAGAGCGAAAACTGTTTTTT	CAISGDRGERKLFF
TRBD1	many	TRBV10-3	TRBJ1-5	TGTGCCATCAGTGACGGGACAGGGGATCAGCCCCAGCATTTT	CAISDGTGDQPQHF
TRBD1	.	TRBV20-1	TRBJ1-1	TGCAGTGCTAGAGACAGGGGGCAAGTGAACACTGAAGCTTTCTTT	CSARDRGQVNTEAFF
.	many	TRBV2	TRBJ1-1	TGTGCCAGCCACAGCCAACAGAACACTGAAGCTTTCTTT	CASHSQQNTEAFF
TRBD1	many	TRBV15	TRBJ1-1	TGTGCCACTGCGGACAGGGGAAACACTGAAGCTTTCTTT	CATADRGNTEAFF
.	many	TRBV10-3	TRBJ1-6	TGTGCCATCAGTGGGCCAGGAGTAGATTCACCCCTCCACTTT	CAISGPGVDSPLHF